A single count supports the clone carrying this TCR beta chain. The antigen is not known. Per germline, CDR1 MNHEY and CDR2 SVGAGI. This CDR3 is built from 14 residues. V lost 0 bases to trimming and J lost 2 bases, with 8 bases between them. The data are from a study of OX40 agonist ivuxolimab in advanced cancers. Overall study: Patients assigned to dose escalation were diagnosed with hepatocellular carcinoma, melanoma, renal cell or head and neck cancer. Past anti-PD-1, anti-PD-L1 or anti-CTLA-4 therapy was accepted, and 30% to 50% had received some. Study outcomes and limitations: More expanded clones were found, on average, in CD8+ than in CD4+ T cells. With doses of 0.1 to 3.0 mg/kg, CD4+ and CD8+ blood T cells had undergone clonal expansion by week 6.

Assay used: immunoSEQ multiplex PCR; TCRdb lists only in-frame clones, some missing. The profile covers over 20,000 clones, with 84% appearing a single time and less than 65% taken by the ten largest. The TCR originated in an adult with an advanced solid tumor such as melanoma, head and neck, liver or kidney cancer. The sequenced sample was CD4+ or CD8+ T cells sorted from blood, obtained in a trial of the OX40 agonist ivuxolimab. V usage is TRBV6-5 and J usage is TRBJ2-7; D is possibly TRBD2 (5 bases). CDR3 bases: TGTGCCAGCAGTTACTCGACGGGGACCTACGAGCAGTACTTC. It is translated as CASSYSTGTYEQYF.